The 9 T cell receptor beta chains below come from one sample, sequenced in a study of T cells in Graves' hyperthyroidism and ophthalmopathy. TCR beta CDR3 sequences were amplified from RNA transcripts. First-round RT-PCR targeting the TCR CDR3 was performed with the HTBI primer set. TCRdb redid the calling of the multiplex PCR reads with MiXCR, one entry per CDR3 protein. The sample consists of about 200,000 distinct CDR3 sequences, 17% of them appearing once. Sequencing was carried out using blood. The receptors stem from a woman aged 45-65 years with Graves' hyperthyroidism.

In its sample, this clonotype was seen many times. This chain joins TRBV27 and TRBJ1-1, with D tentatively TRBD1 (6 bases). Trimming stripped 3 bases from V and 7 bases from J, with 12 bases between. Germline CDR1 and CDR2: MNHEY and SMNVEV (reference sequence). CDR3 length: 13 amino acids. Here the CDR3 DNA reads TGTGCCAGCAGTTTTTCCAGGGGAGGTGAAGCTTTCTTT. It codes for CASSFSRGGEAFF.

The V gene is TRBV20-1, the J gene TRBJ1-3; D gene uncertain. Germline V gene sequence: CDR1 DFQATT, CDR2 SNEGSKA (reference sequence). The CDR3 loop spans 15 amino acids. Trimming pared 3 bases from V and 0 bases from J, leaving 12 bases between. For the CDR3, the DNA is TGCAGTGCTAGTCGTCGGTTAGGCTCTGGAAACACCATATATTTT. Its translation: CSASRRLGSGNTIYF.

This clonotype appeared many times. The V and J genes are TRBV5-1 and TRBJ2-5, with D possibly being TRBD2 (6 bases). Trimming cost V 4 bases and J 3 bases, with 16 bases left between them. The CDR3 spans 15 residues. CDR1 and CDR2 (germline): SGHRS, YFSETQ. CDR3 amino acids: CASSPGTDSKETQYF. The CDR3 DNA reads TGCGCCAGCAGCCCAGGGACTGACAGCAAAGAGACCCAGTACTTC. The variable domain in full, completed from reference TRBV5-1 and TRBJ2-5, reads KAGVTQTPRYLIKTRGQQVTLSCSPISGHRSVSWYQQTPGQGLQFLFEYFSETQRNKGNFPGRFSGRQFSNSRSEMNVSTLELGDSALYLCASSPGTDSKETQYFGPGTRLLVL.

There are many counts of this clonotype. The J gene is TRBJ2-5, the V gene TRBV20-1, with 12 bases that match TRBD2. The CDR3 has 15 residues. The J segment lost 4 bases and the V segment lost 4 bases, leaving 7 bases of the junction unmatched. Germline V gives CDR1 DFQATT, CDR2 SNEGSKA (reference sequence). Here the CDR3 reads CSAIRTSGTGETQYF. CDR3 DNA sequence: TGCAGTGCTATAAGGACTAGCGGGACGGGAGAGACCCAGTACTTC.

In its sample, this clonotype was seen once. J is TRBJ2-7 and V is TRBV3-1; weak D call: TRBD2 (6 bases). This CDR3 is built from 13 residues. V shed 6 bases and J shed 2 bases, with 11 bases lying between them. The germline V gene has CDR1 LGHDT and CDR2 YNNKEL (reference sequence). CDR3 residues: CASSRGNPYEQYF. The CDR3, as DNA: TGTGCCAGCAGTCGCGGGAACCCCTACGAGCAGTACTTC.

This rearrangement joins TRBV11-3 to TRBJ2-2, with D tentatively TRBD1 or TRBD2 (5 bases each). Germline-derived CDR1 and CDR2 are SGHNT and YENEEA. This CDR3 spans 18 amino acids. The ends were cut back, 5 bases at V and 7 bases at J, with 26 bases in the middle. The CDR3 DNA follows: TGTGCCAGCAGCGAGGGGCGGCAGGGACCTTTAATGCTCGGGGAGCTGTTTTTT. This encodes CASSEGRQGPLMLGELFF.

V is TRBV12-5 and J is TRBJ1-2; no definite D call. Trimming shortened V by 3 bases and J by 1 base, and 3 bases separated the two germline ends. Germline lookup yields CDR1 LGHNT and CDR2 FRNRAP. The length of the CDR3 is 12 residues. CDR3: CASGFGNYGYTF. The CDR3 DNA is TGTGCTAGTGGTTTTGGTAACTATGGCTACACCTTC.

A few counts support this clonotype. The genes are TRBV29-1 and TRBJ1-2; D is perhaps TRBD1 (5 bases). The V end was cut by 7 bases, the J end by 4 bases, with 19 bases between. Germline assignment: CDR1 SQVTM and CDR2 ANQGSEA. This CDR3 comprises 14 residues. The CDR3 sequence is CSATGGAGTYGYTF. The DNA of the CDR3 is TGCAGCGCTACGGGCGGGGCAGGAACCTATGGCTACACCTTC.

This clonotype was observed at least ten times. The rearrangement uses TRBV11-2 and TRBJ1-1, with 9 bases matching TRBD1. The length of the CDR3 is 16 residues. The V gene's germline CDR1 is SGHAT and CDR2 FQNNGV. V gave up 4 bases and J gave up 6 bases; unmatched junction bases: 12. The CDR3 sequence: CASSSTKGTGFAEAFF. For the CDR3, the DNA is TGTGCCAGCAGCTCGACGAAAGGGACAGGGTTTGCTGAAGCTTTCTTT.